This T cell receptor (beta chain) was identified during a study of blood T cell repertoires in COVID-19. In the study overall: Some COVID-19 samples were acute and others convalescent; all came from the United States, Italy and Spain.

This CDR3 has 18 amino acids. Germline lookup yields CDR1 MDHEN and CDR2 SYDVKM. Losses at the gene ends were 6 bases for V and 5 bases for J; bases not matched to a gene: 15. The authors' processing: Using reference gene primer amplification, nucleated cell counts were estimated. TCRdb keeps only in-frame clones here, not all; method: immunoSEQ multiplex PCR. That table is the source of V, J and clone size, and D and trimming were worked out from the DNA. The data hold 140,000 or so clones, with around 76% observed a single time. This chain connects TRBV28 to TRBJ2-5, with 13 bases that match TRBD2. This clonotype was sampled from a man aged 60 to 69 with acute or convalescent COVID-19. The sample consisted of peripheral blood. CDR3 nucleotide sequence: TGTGCCAGCAGCAGGCCCCAAGGACTAGCGGGAGATTTTGAGACCCAGTACTTC. As protein: CASSRPQGLAGDFETQYF. The whole variable domain, filled in from reference TRBV28 and TRBJ2-5, reads DVKVTQSSRYLVKRTGEKVFLECVQDMDHENMFWYRQDPGLGLRLIYFSYDVKMKEKGDIPEGYSVSREKKERFSLILESASTNQTSMYLCASSRPQGLAGDFETQYFGPGTRLLVL.